These 8 T cell receptor beta chains came from one sample sequenced in a study of T cell responses to AZD1222 COVID-19 vaccine. The assay was immunoSEQ multiplex PCR, and TCRdb's table has in-frame clones only and misses some. The sample lists 200,000 to 300,000 clones, 90% to 95% occurring once. The source material was peripheral blood, sampled on day 0 of AZD1222 vaccination. Every receptor here comes from an adult in good health.

In DNA form, the CDR3 reads TGTGCCAGTAGTATAAACAGAGTAGTAGAGGAGCTGTTTTTT. It is translated as CASSINRVVEELFF. This chain uses TRBV19 with TRBJ2-2; unclear D gene. Per the germline V gene, CDR1 is LNHDA and CDR2 is SQIVND (reference sequence). The CDR3 consists of 14 residues. Trimming left V 2 bases short and J 10 bases short, with 14 bases between.

J is TRBJ1-5 and V is TRBV6-5, with 7 bases matching TRBD1. There are 13 residues in the CDR3. Losses at the gene ends were 4 bases for V and 6 bases for J; bases not matched to a gene: 3. Germline loops: CDR1 MNHEY, CDR2 SVGAGI. CDR3 sequence reads: CASSWTGGQPQHF. The CDR3, as DNA: TGTGCCAGCAGTTGGACAGGCGGTCAGCCCCAGCATTTT.

This clone was observed once. The rearrangement uses TRBV3-1 (or the pseudogene TRBV3-2) and TRBJ1-3; the D gene is possibly TRBD1 (6 bases). CDR1 is LGHDT, CDR2 YNNKEL, per germline (reference sequence). V lost 4 bases, J lost 4 bases, and 20 bases lay in between. CDR3 length equals 17 residues. The CDR3 is CASSPTRGEVSGNTIYF. The CDR3 region has the DNA TGTGCCAGCAGCCCTACGAGGGGGGAGGTCTCCGGAAACACCATATATTTT.

The chain couples TRBV28 to TRBJ1-2; 8 bases match TRBD1. J was trimmed by 2 bases and V by 5 bases; bases with no gene match: 13. The CDR3 has 17 amino acids. Germline CDR1 is MDHEN and CDR2 is SYDVKM. CDR3 nucleotide sequence: TGTGCCAGCAGTCGATCCCCGCAGGGGGCGGCAAACTATGGCTACACCTTC. The encoded protein is CASSRSPQGAANYGYTF.

V gene TRBV9 combines with J gene TRBJ2-1; D is ambiguous. Germline-derived CDR1 and CDR2 are SGDLS and YYNGEE. The CDR3 covers 17 residues. V was cut by 0 bases and J by 0 bases, with 13 bases left in between. In nucleotides, the CDR3 is TGTGCCAGCAGCGTAGAGGGAAACCGGTTCTCCTACAATGAGCAGTTCTTC. Translating it yields CASSVEGNRFSYNEQFF.

The genes are TRBV21-1 and TRBJ2-7; the table's D call of TRBD2 was not tested on the DNA. TRBV21-1 is listed as a pseudogene. This CDR3 region has 18 residues. CDR3 residues: CASSESKFWGGSREAKNF. Here the CDR3 DNA reads TGTGCCAGCAGCGAAAGTAAATTCTGGGGGGGCTCCCGTGAAGCAAAGAACTTC.

This clone appeared once. The chain uses TRBV9 and TRBJ2-3, with D perhaps TRBD1 (7 bases). In germline, CDR1 is SGDLS, CDR2 YYNGEE. The CDR3 is 14 amino acids. Trimming shortened V by 4 bases and J by 1 base, and 10 bases separated the two germline ends. CDR3 DNA sequence: TGTGCCAGCAGCCCCAGGGGGGGCACAGATACGCAGTATTTT. It yields the protein CASSPRGGTDTQYF.

The rearrangement joins TRBV19 to TRBJ2-2, with D tentatively TRBD1 (6 bases). The CDR3 is 15 residues long. Trimming removed 7 bases at V and 7 bases at J, with 19 bases between. Germline-derived CDR1 and CDR2 are LNHDA and SQIVND (reference sequence). The CDR3 bases are TGTGCCAGTAAATTGGGGGCCCAGATCGGCGGGGAGCTGTTTTTT. Its protein product is CASKLGAQIGGELFF.